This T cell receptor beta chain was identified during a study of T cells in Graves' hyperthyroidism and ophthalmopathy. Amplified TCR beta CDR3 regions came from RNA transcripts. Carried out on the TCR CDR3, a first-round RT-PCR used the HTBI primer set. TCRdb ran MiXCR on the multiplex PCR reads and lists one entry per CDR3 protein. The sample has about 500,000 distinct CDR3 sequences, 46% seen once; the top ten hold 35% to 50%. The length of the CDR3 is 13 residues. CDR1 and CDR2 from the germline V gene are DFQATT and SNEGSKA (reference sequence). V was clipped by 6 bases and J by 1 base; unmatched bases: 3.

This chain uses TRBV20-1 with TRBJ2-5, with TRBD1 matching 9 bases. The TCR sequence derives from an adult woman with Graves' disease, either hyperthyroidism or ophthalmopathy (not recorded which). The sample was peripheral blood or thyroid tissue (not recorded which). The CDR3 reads CSARTGVQETQYF. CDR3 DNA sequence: TGCAGTGCAAGGACAGGGGTCCAAGAGACCCAGTACTTC.